The clone carrying this T cell receptor (beta chain) was seen many times. The antigen remains unidentified. This entry belongs to a study of identical twins. General observations from the study: Compared with unrelated sharing, twin-shared out-of-frame alpha sequences had more low-probability sequences. Cross-sectional statistics, not tracking of the same donors, supported the conclusions. Models came in too low on out-of-frame TCR alpha sharing in monozygotic twins.

Germline CDR1 and CDR2: SGHRS and YFSETQ. V was clipped by 4 bases and J by 2 bases; unmatched bases: 5. This CDR3 comprises 15 residues. With template switching, a universal primer site was added, and the cDNA carried unique molecular identifiers. MiXCR, run by TCRdb on the 5' RACE reads, gives a single entry per CDR3 protein. The sample has about 150,000 distinct CDR3 sequences, under 4.5% seen once; the top ten hold 7% to 10%. The sample consisted of memory T cells sorted from blood. J is TRBJ2-3 and V is TRBV5-1; 9 bases agree with TRBD1. This receptor was taken from a young man in good health. The chain's CDR3 is CASSPDRGDTDTQYF. CDR3 DNA sequence: TGCGCCAGCAGCCCAGACAGGGGGGACACAGATACGCAGTATTTT.